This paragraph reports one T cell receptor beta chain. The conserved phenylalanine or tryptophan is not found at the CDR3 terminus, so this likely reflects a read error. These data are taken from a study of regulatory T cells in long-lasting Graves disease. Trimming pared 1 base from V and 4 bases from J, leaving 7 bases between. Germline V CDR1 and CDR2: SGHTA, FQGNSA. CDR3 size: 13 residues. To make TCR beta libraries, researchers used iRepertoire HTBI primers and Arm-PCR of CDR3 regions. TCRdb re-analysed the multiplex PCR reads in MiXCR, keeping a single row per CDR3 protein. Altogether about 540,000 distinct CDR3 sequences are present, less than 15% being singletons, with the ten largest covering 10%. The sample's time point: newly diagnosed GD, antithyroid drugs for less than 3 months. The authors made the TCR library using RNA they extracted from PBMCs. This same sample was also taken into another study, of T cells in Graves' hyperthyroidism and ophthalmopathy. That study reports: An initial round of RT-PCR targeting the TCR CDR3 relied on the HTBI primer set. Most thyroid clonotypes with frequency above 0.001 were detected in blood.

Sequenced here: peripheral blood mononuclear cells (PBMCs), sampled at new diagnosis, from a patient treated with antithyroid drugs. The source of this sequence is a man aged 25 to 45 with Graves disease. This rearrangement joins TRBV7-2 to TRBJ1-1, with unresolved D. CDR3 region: CASSLDSFTEAFS. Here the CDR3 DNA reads TGTGCCAGCAGCTTAGACAGTTTCACTGAAGCTTTCTCT.